Presented here are 32 T cell receptor beta chains from one specimen sequenced in a study of T cell changes during pregnancy in multiple sclerosis. Method: immunoSEQ multiplex PCR; TCRdb's copy keeps in-frame clones and lacks some. The sample contains 75,000 to 80,000 clones, roughly 93% of which appear only once. Specimen: peripheral blood, collected in the second trimester of pregnancy. Source of these receptors: a female donor in good health, enrolled as a control in a pregnancy study.

This clone was counted once. The chain links TRBV19 to TRBJ1-2, with D maybe TRBD1 (5 bases). This CDR3 contains 14 residues. Deletions cut 6 bases from V and 1 base from J, with 12 bases between. CDR1 and CDR2 from the germline V gene are LNHDA and SQIVND (reference sequence). The CDR3 region is CASRSDRFNYGYTF. Written as DNA, the CDR3 is TGTGCCAGTAGATCAGACAGATTTAACTATGGCTACACCTTC.

This clone was detected only a few times. The J gene is TRBJ2-3, the V gene TRBV4-1, with a possible D match to TRBD1 (6 bases). CDR1 is MGHRA, CDR2 YSYEKL, per germline. The V gene lost 0 bases and the J gene lost 1 base, with 14 bases spanning the gap. CDR3 length equals 17 residues. The chain's CDR3 is CASSQDGTGWGTDTQYF. The CDR3 nucleotides are TGCGCCAGCAGCCAAGATGGTACAGGGTGGGGCACAGATACGCAGTATTTT.

V and J are TRBV14 and TRBJ1-5; D gene unclear. Deletions cut 6 bases from V and 4 bases from J, with 4 bases between. Germline V CDR1 and CDR2: SGHDN, FVKESK. This CDR3 is built from 11 residues. CDR3 bases: TGTGCCAGCAGTCGGAATCAGCCCCAGCATTTT. Its translation is CASSRNQPQHF.

J is TRBJ2-5 and V is TRBV18; the match to TRBD2 covers 7 bases. J lost 1 base, V lost 1 base, and 3 bases had no gene match. The CDR3 has 15 residues. The germline gives CDR1 KGHSH, CDR2 LQKENI. In nucleotides, the CDR3 is TGTGCCAGCTCACCACTCAGCGGGGTCCAAGAGACCCAGTACTTC. Translating it yields CASSPLSGVQETQYF. The full variable domain, rest sourced from reference TRBV18 and TRBJ2-5, is NAGVMQNPRHLVRRRGQEARLRCSPMKGHSHVYWYRQLPEEGLKFMVYLQKENIIDESGMPKERFSAEFPKEGPSILRIQQVVRGDSAAYFCASSPLSGVQETQYFGPGTRLLVL.

This clone showed up just once. The chain employs TRBV11-3 and TRBJ1-1; D is perhaps TRBD1 (6 bases). The CDR3 extends over 18 amino acids. V lost 1 base to trimming and J lost 11 bases, with 29 bases between them. Germline assignment: CDR1 SGHNT and CDR2 YENEEA. This CDR3 reads CASSLGGRVGSDRMVAFF. The CDR3 nucleotides are TGTGCCAGCAGCTTAGGAGGAAGGGTGGGGTCCGACAGGATGGTGGCTTTCTTT.

The chain joins TRBV5-6 to TRBJ1-3; TRBD1 agrees at 7 bases. The ends lost 4 bases at V and 0 bases at J; junction bases unmatched: 13. CDR1 and CDR2 (germline): SGHDT, YYEEEE. The CDR3 consists of 18 residues. CDR3 protein: CASSPGTATSFSGNTIYF. CDR3 DNA: TGTGCCAGCAGCCCCGGGACAGCCACAAGTTTCTCTGGAAACACCATATATTTT.

This chain links TRBV7-2 with TRBJ1-5; TRBD1 aligns across 8 bases. V shed 1 base, J shed 2 bases, and the junction held 10 bases outside the gene matches. The CDR3 sequence is 18 residues long. Germline loops: CDR1 SGHTA, CDR2 FQGNSA. Here the CDR3 DNA reads TGTGCCAGCAGCTTAGTCGGGACAGGTGGTAGAGGCAATCAGCCCCAGCATTTT. It specifies CASSLVGTGGRGNQPQHF.

This chain joins TRBV7-9 and TRBJ1-6, with TRBD1 identical over 7 bases. The CDR3 loop spans 15 amino acids. J lost 11 bases, V lost 5 bases, and 12 bases had no gene match. From germline, CDR1 is SEHNR and CDR2 FQNEAQ (reference sequence). CDR3 sequence: CASSHDRELNPPLHF. The CDR3, as DNA: TGTGCCAGCAGCCATGACAGGGAGCTTAACCCACCCCTCCACTTT.

The CDR3 region is CASSYPPGQGKGGYTF. CDR3 nucleotides: TGTGCCAGCAGTTACCCCCCGGGACAGGGGAAAGGCGGCTACACCTTC. The V call is TRBV6-6, the J call TRBJ1-2; the match to TRBD1 covers 10 bases. This CDR3 is built from 16 residues. Losses at the gene ends were 2 bases for V and 8 bases for J; bases not matched to a gene: 11. CDR1 MNHNY and CDR2 SVGAGI come from the germline V gene (reference sequence).

The rearrangement uses TRBV19 and TRBJ1-5, with 8 bases matching TRBD1. Germline V gene sequence: CDR1 LNHDA, CDR2 SQIVND (reference sequence). The CDR3 length is 15 residues. Unmatched junction bases numbered 10, after V lost 5 bases and J lost 7 bases. CDR3 nucleotide sequence: TGTGCCAGTAGTTATGGACAGGGCCTTAGGCAGCCCCAGCATTTT. This gives the protein CASSYGQGLRQPQHF.

The chain joins TRBV6-5 to TRBJ1-5; no reliable D call. The CDR3 runs to 14 residues. The germline V gene has CDR1 MNHEY and CDR2 SVGAGI. The V end lost 5 bases, the J end lost 0 bases, and 8 bases lay between the germline ends. As DNA, the CDR3 is TGTGCCAGCAGTCCCAGTGTTAGCAATCAGCCCCAGCATTTT. It is translated as CASSPSVSNQPQHF.

This sequence joins TRBV11-2 and TRBJ2-2, with 9 bases identical to TRBD1. Germline V lookup: CDR1 SGHAT, CDR2 FQNNGV. Trimming at V came to 8 bases and at J to 4 bases, leaving 11 bases not matched to a gene. This CDR3 has 16 residues. Written as DNA, the CDR3 is TGTGCCAGCGAAAATACCGGGACAGGGACCACCGGGGAGCTGTTTTTT. It yields the protein CASENTGTGTTGELFF.

V usage is TRBV7-9 and J usage is TRBJ2-7; TRBD1 agrees at 7 bases. V dropped 4 bases and J dropped 3; count of bases not matched to a gene: 6. The CDR3 is 14 residues long. Per germline, CDR1 SEHNR and CDR2 FQNEAQ (reference sequence). The CDR3 reads CASSSRQGIYEQYF. The CDR3, as DNA: TGTGCCAGCAGCTCCCGACAGGGAATCTACGAGCAGTACTTC.

V and J are TRBV19 and TRBJ1-4; 8 nucleotides agree with TRBD1. The germline gives CDR1 LNHDA, CDR2 SQIVND (reference sequence). V shed 4 bases and J 4 bases; nucleotides not matched to a gene: 5. The CDR3 sequence is 15 residues long. The CDR3 spells CASSTGQGNNEKLFF. In nucleotides, the CDR3 is TGTGCCAGTAGTACCGGACAGGGCAATAATGAAAAACTGTTTTTT.

The gene calls are TRBV6-1 and TRBJ2-7, with D perhaps TRBD2 (6 bases). The V gene's germline CDR1 is MNHNS and CDR2 SASEGT. With 4 bases removed from V and 5 bases from J, the gap between germline ends came to 12 bases. This CDR3 region has 13 residues. CDR3 DNA: TGTGCCAGCAGTGCTTGGGAGGTAAACGAGCAGTACTTC. Protein: CASSAWEVNEQYF.

This chain uses TRBV6-6 with TRBJ1-2; no clear D gene. The germline V gene has CDR1 MNHNY and CDR2 SVGAGI (reference sequence). The CDR3 loop spans 15 amino acids. Here the CDR3 DNA reads TGTGCTACAACCCCAGGAACAGACTACATCTATGGCTACACCTTC. It yields the protein CATTPGTDYIYGYTF.

V usage is TRBV5-4 and J usage is TRBJ2-3; TRBD2 agrees at 9 bases. Germline assignment: CDR1 SGHNT and CDR2 YYREEE (reference sequence). CDR3 length: 15 amino acids. Germline trimming cut 5 bases from V and 1 base from J; bases unmatched to any gene: 5. For the CDR3, the DNA is TGTGCCAGCAGTTTAGCGGGGGCCCGCACAGATACGCAGTATTTT. Its protein product is CASSLAGARTDTQYF. Drawing the rest from reference TRBV5-4 and TRBJ2-3, the complete variable domain is ETGVTQSPTHLIKTRGQQVTLRCSSQSGHNTVSWYQQALGQGPQFIFQYYREEENGRGNFPPRFSGLQFPNYSSELNVNALELDDSALYLCASSLAGARTDTQYFGPGTRLTVL.

V usage is TRBV5-1 and J usage is TRBJ2-4, with a tentative D call TRBD1 (6 bases). This CDR3 is built from 15 residues. CDR1 is SGHRS and CDR2 is YFSETQ in the germline V gene. V was pared by 1 base and J by 8 bases, with 16 bases between. CDR3 in amino acids: CASSLRGQGIDIQYF. CDR3 nucleotides: TGCGCCAGCAGCTTGCGTGGGCAGGGGATCGACATTCAGTACTTC.

The gene calls are TRBV18 and TRBJ1-2, with 9 bases fitting TRBD1. V was pared by 8 bases and J by 7 bases, with 8 bases of the junction left unmatched. Germline lookup yields CDR1 KGHSH and CDR2 LQKENI. There are 13 residues in the CDR3. CDR3: CASVIGTGPGYTF. The CDR3 DNA sequence: TGTGCCAGCGTGATCGGGACAGGGCCTGGCTACACCTTC.

This clone was observed once. This chain links TRBV6-6 with TRBJ1-2; tentative D call: TRBD1 (6 bases). Trimming left V 2 bases short and J 1 base short, with 8 bases between. Looked up from germline, CDR1 is MNHNY and CDR2 is SVGAGI (reference sequence). The CDR3 is made up of 14 amino acids. The CDR3 loop reads CASSYEGVNYGYTF. CDR3 in DNA: TGTGCCAGCAGTTACGAGGGGGTTAACTATGGCTACACCTTC.

The rearrangement links TRBV4-3 to TRBJ1-1; D is possibly TRBD1 (6 bases). The V gene lost 0 bases and the J gene lost 7 bases, with 15 bases spanning the gap. The CDR3 spans 15 residues. Germline loops: CDR1 LGHNA, CDR2 YSLEER. The CDR3 coding sequence is TGCGCCAGCAGCCAAGAAGGTTGGCGGACAGTTGAAGCTTTCTTT. Translation: CASSQEGWRTVEAFF.

The chain is built from TRBV4-2 and TRBJ2-5; 10 bases are a match to TRBD2. The CDR3 runs 18 residues. The germline CDR1 and CDR2 sequences are LGHNA and YNFKEQ. J was trimmed by 2 bases and V by 1 base; bases with no gene match: 10. The CDR3 sequence: CASSQGLAGARGQETQYF. In DNA, the CDR3 is TGTGCCAGCAGCCAAGGGCTAGCGGGGGCCCGAGGGCAAGAGACCCAGTACTTC.

This chain connects TRBV29-1 to TRBJ1-2; the match to TRBD1 covers 10 bases. The CDR3 spans 14 residues. CDR1 SQVTM and CDR2 ANQGSEA come from the germline V gene. V shed 4 bases, J shed 7 bases, and the junction held 9 bases outside the gene matches. Here the CDR3 DNA reads TGCAGCGTTGCCGGGACAGGGGCTGAGAGTGGCTACACCTTC. The encoded protein is CSVAGTGAESGYTF.

The rearrangement uses TRBV7-9 and TRBJ2-5; 10 bases align to TRBD1. Germline V gene data show CDR1 as SEHNR and CDR2 as FQNEAQ (reference sequence). The CDR3 length is 14 residues. With 2 bases clipped from V and 5 bases from J, the junction kept 2 bases outside the gene matches. The CDR3 loop reads CASSLRDRGETQYF. The DNA for the CDR3 is TGTGCCAGCAGCTTAAGGGACAGGGGTGAGACCCAGTACTTC.

The V and J genes are TRBV5-4 and TRBJ2-1, with 9 bases matching TRBD1. This CDR3 has 13 amino acids. The V and J ends lost 4 bases and 6 bases, in that order; junction bases with no gene match: 2. Germline CDR1 is SGHNT and CDR2 is YYREEE (reference sequence). The CDR3 loop is CASSKDRGNEQFF. The DNA for the CDR3 is TGTGCCAGCAGCAAGGACAGGGGCAATGAGCAGTTCTTC.

The chain combines TRBV7-8 with TRBJ1-5; maybe TRBD1 (6 bases). The CDR3 spans 18 residues. Germline V lookup: CDR1 SGHVS, CDR2 FQNEAQ. V was trimmed by 0 bases and J by 3 bases, leaving 18 bases between them. The CDR3 region is CASSLARFRGQNNQPQHF. CDR3 DNA sequence: TGTGCCAGCAGCTTAGCGCGTTTCCGAGGACAGAACAATCAGCCCCAGCATTTT.

J is TRBJ1-5 and V is TRBV6-6; 9 bases are a match to TRBD1. This CDR3 is built from 14 residues. Trimming removed 2 bases from V and 7 bases from J; junction bases left unmatched: 3. CDR1 is MNHNY and CDR2 is SVGAGI in the germline V gene (reference sequence). Written as DNA, the CDR3 is TGTGCCAGCAGTTACGGGACAGGGAACCAGCCCCAGCATTTT. Translating it yields CASSYGTGNQPQHF.

This chain links TRBV6-6 with TRBJ1-3; TRBD1 matches at 9 bases. The CDR3 extends over 14 amino acids. Germline values: CDR1 MNHNY, CDR2 SVGAGI (reference sequence). J lost 5 bases, V lost 6 bases, and 5 bases had no gene match. CDR3 residues: CASSRDRERNTIYF. The CDR3 bases are TGTGCCAGCAGCCGGGACAGGGAAAGAAACACCATATATTTT.

This chain links TRBV25-1 with TRBJ2-1, with 9 nucleotides matching TRBD2. CDR1 and CDR2 (germline): MGHDK, SYGVNS. CDR3 size: 14 residues. V shed 6 bases and J 5 bases; nucleotides not matched to a gene: 5. The CDR3 region is CASRGLAPNNEQFF. The CDR3, as DNA: TGTGCCAGCAGAGGACTAGCGCCTAACAATGAGCAGTTCTTC. The full variable domain, in which reference TRBV25-1 and TRBJ2-1 provide the parts outside the CDR3, is EADIYQTPRYLVIGTGKKITLECSQTMGHDKMYWYQQDPGMELHLIHYSYGVNSTEKGDLSSESTVSRIRTEHFPLTLESARPSHTSQYLCASRGLAPNNEQFFGPGTRLTVL.

This clone was observed once. This sequence joins TRBV13 and TRBJ1-6; 9 nucleotides match TRBD1. CDR3 length equals 17 residues. Germline V gene sequence: CDR1 PRHDT, CDR2 FYEKMQ (reference sequence). V gave up 1 base and J gave up 2 bases; unmatched junction bases: 3. The CDR3: CASSLARQGAYNSPLHF. CDR3 nucleotides: TGTGCCAGCAGCTTAGCAAGACAGGGGGCCTATAATTCACCCCTCCACTTT.

CDR3 in amino acids: CASSQGQIYGYTF. The CDR3 DNA follows: TGCGCCAGCAGCCAGGGACAGATCTATGGCTACACCTTC. The chain combines TRBV4-1 with TRBJ1-2; 7 bases map to TRBD1. The CDR3 has 13 residues. V shed 3 bases and J 4 bases; nucleotides not matched to a gene: 2. Looked up from germline, CDR1 is MGHRA and CDR2 is YSYEKL.

The rearrangement joins TRBV10-3 to TRBJ1-1; 11 bases fit TRBD1. Germline lookup yields CDR1 ENHRY and CDR2 SYGVKD. Trimming removed 7 bases from V and 1 base from J; junction bases left unmatched: 5. The length of the CDR3 is 15 residues. The CDR3 bases are TGTGCCATCACCCCCGGACAGGGGGCGAACACTGAAGCTTTCTTT. Its protein product is CAITPGQGANTEAFF.